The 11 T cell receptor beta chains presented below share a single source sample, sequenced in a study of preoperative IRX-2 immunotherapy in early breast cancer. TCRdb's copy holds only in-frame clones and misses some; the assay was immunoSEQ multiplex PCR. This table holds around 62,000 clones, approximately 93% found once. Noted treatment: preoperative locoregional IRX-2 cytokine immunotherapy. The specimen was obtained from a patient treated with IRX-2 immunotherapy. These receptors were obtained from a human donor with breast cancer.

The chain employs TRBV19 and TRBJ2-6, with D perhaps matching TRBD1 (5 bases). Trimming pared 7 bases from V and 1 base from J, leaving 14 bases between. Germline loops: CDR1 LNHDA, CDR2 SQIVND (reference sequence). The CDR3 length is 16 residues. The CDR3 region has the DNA TGTGCCAGTACTCCAGGGCGATCTTCTGGGGCCAACGTCCTGACTTTC. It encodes CASTPGRSSGANVLTF.

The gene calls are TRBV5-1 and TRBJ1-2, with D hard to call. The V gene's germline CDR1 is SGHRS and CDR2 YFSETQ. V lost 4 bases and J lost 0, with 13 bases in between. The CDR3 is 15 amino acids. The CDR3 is CASSTVSTANYGYTF. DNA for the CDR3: TGCGCCAGCAGCACCGTCTCGACGGCTAACTATGGCTACACCTTC. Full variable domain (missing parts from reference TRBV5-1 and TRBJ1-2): KAGVTQTPRYLIKTRGQQVTLSCSPISGHRSVSWYQQTPGQGLQFLFEYFSETQRNKGNFPGRFSGRQFSNSRSEMNVSTLELGDSALYLCASSTVSTANYGYTFGSGTRLTVV.

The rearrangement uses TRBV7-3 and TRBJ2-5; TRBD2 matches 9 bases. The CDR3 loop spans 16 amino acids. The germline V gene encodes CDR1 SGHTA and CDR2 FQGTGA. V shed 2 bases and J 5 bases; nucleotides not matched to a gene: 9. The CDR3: CASSLPLAGCWETQYF. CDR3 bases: TGTGCCAGCAGCTTACCCCTAGCGGGGTGCTGGGAGACCCAGTACTTC.

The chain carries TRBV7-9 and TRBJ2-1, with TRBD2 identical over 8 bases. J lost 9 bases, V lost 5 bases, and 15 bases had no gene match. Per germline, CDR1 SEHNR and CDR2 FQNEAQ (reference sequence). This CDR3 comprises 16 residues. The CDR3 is CASSPGPAGATGEQFF. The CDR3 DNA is TGTGCCAGCAGCCCAGGGCCAGCGGGGGCCACGGGTGAGCAGTTCTTC.

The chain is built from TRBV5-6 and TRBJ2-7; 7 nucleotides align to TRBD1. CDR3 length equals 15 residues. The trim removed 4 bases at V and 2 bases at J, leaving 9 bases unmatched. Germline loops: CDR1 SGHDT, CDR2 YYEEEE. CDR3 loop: CASSLGQDGTYEQYF. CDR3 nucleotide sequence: TGTGCCAGCAGCCTTGGACAGGACGGTACCTACGAGCAGTACTTC.

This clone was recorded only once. The CDR3 DNA reads TGTGCCAGCAGCGCCTCTCGGGACAACTCTGGAAACACCATATATTTT. Translating gives CASSASRDNSGNTIYF. V and J are TRBV6-6 and TRBJ1-3; possible D gene TRBD1, 6 bases. The germline V gene encodes CDR1 MNHNY and CDR2 SVGAGI (reference sequence). The CDR3 totals 16 residues. The V end was cut by 6 bases, the J end by 0 bases, with 15 bases between.

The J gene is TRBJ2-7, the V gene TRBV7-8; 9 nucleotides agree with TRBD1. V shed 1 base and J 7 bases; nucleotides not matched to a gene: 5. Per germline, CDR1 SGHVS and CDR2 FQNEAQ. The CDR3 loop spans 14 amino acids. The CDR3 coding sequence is TGTGCCAGCAGCTTAGGTTTCGGACAGGGGGAGCAGTACTTC. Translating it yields CASSLGFGQGEQYF.

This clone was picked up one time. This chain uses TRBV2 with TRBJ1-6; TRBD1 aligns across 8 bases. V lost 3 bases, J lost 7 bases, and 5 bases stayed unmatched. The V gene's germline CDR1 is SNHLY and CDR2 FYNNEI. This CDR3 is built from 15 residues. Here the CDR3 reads CASSERTGQNSPLHF. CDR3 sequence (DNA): TGTGCCAGCAGTGAGAGGACAGGGCAGAATTCACCCCTCCACTTT. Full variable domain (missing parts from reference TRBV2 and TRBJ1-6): EPEVTQTPSHQVTQMGQEVILRCVPISNHLYFYWYRQILGQKVEFLVSFYNNEISEKSEIFDDQFSVERPDGSNFTLKIRSTKLEDSAMYFCASSERTGQNSPLHFGNGTRLTVT.

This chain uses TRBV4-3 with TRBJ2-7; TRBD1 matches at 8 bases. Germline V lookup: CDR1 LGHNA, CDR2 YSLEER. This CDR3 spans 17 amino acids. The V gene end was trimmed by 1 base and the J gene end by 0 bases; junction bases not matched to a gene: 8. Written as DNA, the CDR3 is TGCGCCAGCAGCCAAGGGGTCAGGGGGCAGATCTCCTACGAGCAGTACTTC. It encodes CASSQGVRGQISYEQYF.

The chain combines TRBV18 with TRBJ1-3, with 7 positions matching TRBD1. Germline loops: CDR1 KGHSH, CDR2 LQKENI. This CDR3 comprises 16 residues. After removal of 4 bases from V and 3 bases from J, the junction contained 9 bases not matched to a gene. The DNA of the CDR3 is TGTGCCAGCTCACACCCAGGGGGTCAGAGTGGAAACACCATATATTTT. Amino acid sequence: CASSHPGGQSGNTIYF.

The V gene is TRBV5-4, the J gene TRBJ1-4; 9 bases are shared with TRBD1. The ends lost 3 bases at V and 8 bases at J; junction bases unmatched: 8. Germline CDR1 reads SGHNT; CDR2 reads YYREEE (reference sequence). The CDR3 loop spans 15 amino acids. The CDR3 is CASSSSQGAGEKLFF. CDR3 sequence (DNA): TGTGCCAGCAGCTCGTCACAGGGGGCTGGGGAAAAACTGTTTTTT.